These 32 T cell receptor beta chains share one sample of origin, sequenced in a study of T cells in Graves' hyperthyroidism and ophthalmopathy. Using RNA transcripts as the source, TCR beta CDR3 regions were amplified. HTBI primers were employed in a first-round RT-PCR of the TCR CDR3. TCRdb fed the multiplex PCR reads into MiXCR, producing one record per CDR3 protein. The sample consists of under 450,000 distinct CDR3 sequences, approximately 13% of them appearing once. The material sequenced was blood. The receptors shown here come from a man between 25 and 39 years old with Graves' hyperthyroidism that later progressed to Graves' ophthalmopathy.

This clonotype was recorded a few times. The CDR3 DNA is TGTGCCAGCAGCGTAGCTTACTCCAACTCTGGAAACACCATATATTTT. Translation gives CASSVAYSNSGNTIYF. The rearrangement links TRBV9 to TRBJ1-3, with no clear D. V shed 0 bases and J shed 0 bases, with 10 bases lying between them. The germline V gene encodes CDR1 SGDLS and CDR2 YYNGEE. The CDR3 is 16 residues long. Using reference TRBV9 and TRBJ1-3 for the parts outside the CDR3, the full variable domain is DSGVTQTPKHLITATGQRVTLRCSPRSGDLSVYWYQQSLDQGLQFLIQYYNGEERAKGNILERFSAQQFPDLHSELNLSSLELGDSALYFCASSVAYSNSGNTIYFGEGSWLTVV.

Only a few counts were recorded for this clonotype. The chain employs TRBV5-4 and TRBJ2-3, with TRBD1 matching 8 bases. With 3 bases clipped from V and 6 bases from J, the junction kept 6 bases outside the gene matches. The CDR3 runs to 14 residues. In germline, CDR1 is SGHNT, CDR2 YYREEE (reference sequence). DNA for the CDR3: TGTGCCAGCAGCTCCCAGGGGGCAAAGGATACGCAGTATTTT. As protein: CASSSQGAKDTQYF.

The chain is built from TRBV6-2 or TRBV6-3 and TRBJ2-5; 9 positions match TRBD1. V was pared by 5 bases and J by 5 bases, with 6 bases of the junction left unmatched. This CDR3 is 14 amino acids long. Germline CDR1 reads MNHEY; CDR2 reads SVGEGT. The CDR3 DNA is TGTGCCAGCAGTGGTTGGACAGGGGTGGAGACCCAGTACTTC. Its translation: CASSGWTGVETQYF.

This clonotype was seen only a few times. The chain recombines TRBV28 with TRBJ2-7; D tentatively fits TRBD1 or TRBD2 (5 bases each). The length of the CDR3 is 15 residues. The germline gives CDR1 MDHEN, CDR2 SYDVKM. The V end lost 5 bases, the J end lost 4 bases, and 18 bases lay between the germline ends. CDR3: CASSASLGGWYEQYF. As DNA, the CDR3 is TGTGCCAGCAGTGCCTCCCTTGGGGGTTGGTACGAGCAGTACTTC.

This clonotype came up a few times. This chain joins TRBV10-1 and TRBJ2-1, with 10 bases matching TRBD2. Germline CDR1 and CDR2: WNHNN and SYGVQD (reference sequence). V shed 4 bases, J shed 12 bases, and the junction held 9 bases outside the gene matches. This CDR3 is built from 14 residues. In DNA, the CDR3 is TGCGCCAGCAGTGCGAGCGGGGGGGTTAGTGGGCAGTTCTTC. Its protein product is CASSASGGVSGQFF.

The chain has TRBV6-2 or TRBV6-3 and TRBJ2-1; 9 nucleotides align to TRBD1. Germline V gives CDR1 MNHEY, CDR2 SVGEGT. The CDR3 length is 12 residues. Trimming removed 10 bases from V and 8 bases from J; junction bases left unmatched: 6. The CDR3 DNA is TGTGCCACCCGGGACAGGGTTTATGAGCAGTTCTTC. Its translation is CATRDRVYEQFF.

This clonotype came up a few times. The chain combines TRBV12-3 or TRBV12-4 with TRBJ1-3; tentative D call: TRBD1 (6 bases). The CDR3 spans 15 residues. V shed 0 bases and J shed 5 bases, with 11 bases lying between them. In DNA, the CDR3 is TGTGCCAGCAGTTTAGCGGGGGCCGAAAGAAACACCATATATTTT. Translating gives CASSLAGAERNTIYF.

Remarks on this clonotype: It may be a read error: a sequence one base away is much more abundant. The chain couples TRBV7-2 to TRBJ2-5, with TRBD1 matching over 9 bases. The CDR3 length is 15 residues. Per the germline V gene, CDR1 is SGHTA and CDR2 is FQGNSA. CDR3 coding DNA: TGTGCCAGCGGCTTAGTTGGGACAGGGCGGGAGACCCAGTACTTC. It specifies CASGLVGTGRETQYF.

The chain couples TRBV7-9 to TRBJ1-3; D possibly corresponds to TRBD1 (5 bases). Germline V gene sequence: CDR1 SEHNR, CDR2 FQNEAQ (reference sequence). Trimming stripped 7 bases from V and 0 bases from J, with 16 bases between. The CDR3 sequence is 16 residues long. The CDR3 protein is CASTLRPGSSGNTIYF. The CDR3 DNA reads TGTGCCAGCACCCTCAGGCCAGGGAGCTCTGGAAACACCATATATTTT.

This clonotype was counted a few times. The rearrangement links TRBV20-1 to TRBJ1-1, with TRBD1 as a possible D gene (5 bases). This CDR3 has 13 residues. CDR1 and CDR2 from the germline V gene are DFQATT and SNEGSKA (reference sequence). Trimming pared 6 bases from V and 5 bases from J, leaving 16 bases between. The CDR3 sequence is CSADGAVGTEAFF. Written as DNA, the CDR3 is TGCAGTGCCGATGGGGCCGTGGGGACTGAAGCTTTCTTT.

This clonotype was counted at least ten times. The chain joins TRBV28 to TRBJ2-7, with 9 bases fitting TRBD1. J gave up 6 bases and V 7 bases, and 10 bases lay outside the gene matches. This CDR3 is built from 14 residues. CDR1 is MDHEN, CDR2 SYDVKM, per germline. CDR3 protein: CASISGTGRREQYF. The CDR3 nucleotides are TGTGCCAGCATTTCCGGGACAGGGCGTCGCGAGCAGTACTTC.

This clonotype occurred once. This may arise from a read error, as a much more abundant clone is one base away. The genes are TRBV28 and TRBJ2-7; weak D call: TRBD2 (5 bases). CDR3 length: 13 amino acids. The germline V gene encodes CDR1 MDHEN and CDR2 SYDVKM. The CDR3 is CASSFSVDYEQCF. The CDR3 DNA follows: TGTGCCAGCAGTTTTTCTGTTGACTACGAGCAGTGCTTC.

This clonotype was detected a few times. V usage is TRBV12-3 or TRBV12-4 and J usage is TRBJ1-2, with D perhaps matching TRBD1 (5 bases). The CDR3 is 14 residues long. Between the trimmed V and J ends, which lost 2 bases and 8 bases, there was a span of 15 bases. This chain's CDR3 is CASSLNEGRIGYTF. The CDR3 DNA reads as TGTGCCAGCAGTTTAAACGAGGGGAGGATCGGCTACACCTTC.

The sample holds a few counts of this clonotype. V usage is TRBV5-1 and J usage is TRBJ1-2; 9 positions match TRBD1. Germline CDR1 and CDR2: SGHRS and YFSETQ. There are 14 residues in the CDR3. The V segment lost 4 bases and the J segment 6 bases; nucleotides outside the gene matches: 7. In nucleotides, the CDR3 is TGCGCCAGCAGCACGCAACAGGGGGCTGATGGCTACACCTTC. This codes for CASSTQQGADGYTF.

The chain uses TRBV6-1 and TRBJ1-6, with TRBD1 identical over 11 bases. Losses at the gene ends were 5 bases for V and 1 base for J; bases not matched to a gene: 13. The CDR3 sequence is 20 residues long. Germline V lookup: CDR1 MNHNS, CDR2 SASEGT. CDR3: CASSYPLDRGQGSYNSPLHF. The CDR3 bases are TGTGCCAGCAGTTACCCGTTGGACAGGGGGCAGGGATCCTATAATTCACCCCTCCACTTT.

This clonotype was observed a few times. CDR3 bases: TGTGCCAGCAGTTCCCGACAGGGAACCGATGAGCAGTTCTTC. Translated, it gives CASSSRQGTDEQFF. The chain combines TRBV6-2 or TRBV6-3 with TRBJ2-1; 7 nucleotides align to TRBD1. Germline assignment: CDR1 MNHEY and CDR2 SVGEGT. The length of the CDR3 is 14 residues. V shed 4 bases, J shed 8 bases, and the junction held 8 bases outside the gene matches.

A few counts support this clonotype. This rearrangement joins TRBV7-9 to TRBJ2-2; D unresolved. Germline CDR1 is SEHNR and CDR2 is FQNEAQ (reference sequence). Trimming stripped 6 bases from V and 3 bases from J, with 14 bases between. The CDR3 runs to 15 residues. The CDR3, as DNA: TGTGCCAGCAGTCTTAGAGGTACTTACACCGGGGAGCTGTTTTTT. As protein: CASSLRGTYTGELFF. Complete variable domain (other parts from reference TRBV7-9 and TRBJ2-2): DTGVSQNPRHKITKRGQNVTFRCDPISEHNRLYWYRQTLGQGPEFLTYFQNEAQLEKSRLLSDRFSAERPKGSFSTLEIQRTEQGDSAMYLCASSLRGTYTGELFFGEGSRLTVL.

In this sample, this clonotype turned up many times. The chain joins TRBV5-6 to TRBJ2-2; the D gene could be TRBD1 or TRBD2 (5 bases each). The V end lost 1 base, the J end lost 4 bases, and 11 bases lay between the germline ends. Germline assignment: CDR1 SGHDT and CDR2 YYEEEE. The CDR3 is made up of 15 amino acids. CDR3 nucleotide sequence: TGTGCCAGCAGCTTGATGGGGGATGGCACCGGGGAGCTGTTTTTT. This sequence encodes CASSLMGDGTGELFF.

This clonotype was recorded once. The gene calls are TRBV7-9 and TRBJ2-2; TRBD1 agrees at 9 bases. Per germline, CDR1 SEHNR and CDR2 FQNEAQ (reference sequence). The CDR3 spans 15 residues. V was clipped by 5 bases and J by 6 bases; unmatched bases: 7. CDR3 nucleotides: TGTGCCAGCAGCCTAACCGGGACAGGGCCCGGGGAGCTGTTTTTT. Translation gives CASSLTGTGPGELFF. The full variable domain, with the rest looked up from reference TRBV7-9 and TRBJ2-2, is DTGVSQNPRHKITKRGQNVTFRCDPISEHNRLYWYRQTLGQGPEFLTYFQNEAQLEKSRLLSDRFSAERPKGSFSTLEIQRTEQGDSAMYLCASSLTGTGPGELFFGEGSRLTVL.

This clonotype came up many times. V and J are TRBV6-5 and TRBJ1-5; no clear D gene. The CDR3 length is 15 residues. Trimming removed 0 bases at V and 4 bases at J, with 10 bases between. Germline lookup yields CDR1 MNHEY and CDR2 SVGAGI. CDR3 nucleotide sequence: TGTGCCAGCAGTTACTCGATGGCGGCTAATCAGCCCCAGCATTTT. It specifies CASSYSMAANQPQHF.

This clonotype was seen ten or more times. The chain joins TRBV7-2 to TRBJ1-5; D is perhaps TRBD1 (5 bases). Trimming took off 5 bases at V and 7 bases at J, with 15 bases between the two ends. Germline lookup yields CDR1 SGHTA and CDR2 FQGNSA. The CDR3 extends over 14 amino acids. CDR3 sequence reads: CASSNAREGQPQHF. CDR3 nucleotide sequence: TGTGCCAGCAGCAACGCCCGGGAGGGGCAGCCCCAGCATTTT. The entire variable domain, with the rest obtained from reference TRBV7-2 and TRBJ1-5, is as follows: GAGVSQSPSNKVTEKGKDVELRCDPISGHTALYWYRQSLGQGLEFLIYFQGNSAPDKSGLPSDRFSAERTGGSVSTLTIQRTQQEDSAVYLCASSNAREGQPQHFGDGTRLSIL.

V usage is TRBV10-3 and J usage is TRBJ2-5; 11 bases are shared with TRBD1. The CDR3 sequence is 13 residues long. Unmatched junction bases numbered 7, after V lost 11 bases and J lost 5 bases. Germline V gene lookup returns CDR1 ENHRY and CDR2 SYGVKD. CDR3 DNA: TGTGCCTCCCGGACAGGGGGCTTCGAGACCCAGTACTTC. It yields the protein CASRTGGFETQYF.

This clonotype was picked up a small number of times. This chain joins TRBV20-1 and TRBJ1-2, with D unclear. Trimming removed 6 bases at V and 2 bases at J, with 13 bases between. CDR3 size: 13 residues. In germline, CDR1 is DFQATT, CDR2 SNEGSKA (reference sequence). The CDR3 DNA reads as TGCAGTGCGCCGCGGGTAGACAACTATGGCTACACCTTC. This gives the protein CSAPRVDNYGYTF.

The sample holds a few counts of this clonotype. The V gene is TRBV9, the J gene TRBJ1-4; 9 nucleotides agree with TRBD1. The CDR3 loop spans 17 amino acids. Germline V gene sequence: CDR1 SGDLS, CDR2 YYNGEE. V lost 3 bases, J lost 8 bases, and 14 bases stayed unmatched. CDR3 bases: TGTGCCAGCAGCGGAAGGCTCTCGGGACAGGGAGGCGAAAAACTGTTTTTT. It encodes CASSGRLSGQGGEKLFF.

This clonotype was seen a handful of times. V and J are TRBV5-5 and TRBJ1-4, with D tentatively TRBD1 (6 bases). The CDR3 contains 15 residues. Trimming stripped 4 bases from V and 15 bases from J, with 25 bases between. CDR1 SGHKS and CDR2 YYEKEE come from the germline V gene (reference sequence). CDR3 nucleotide sequence: TGTGCCAGCAGCCCGACCTATAGTTGGACAGAATGGGTGTTTTTT. It is translated as CASSPTYSWTEWVFF.

This chain links TRBV29-1 with TRBJ1-4; D remains ambiguous. Germline CDR1 SQVTM, CDR2 ANQGSEA. V was shortened by 2 bases and J by 2 bases, with 0 bases between the two germline ends. CDR3 size: 11 residues. CDR3 in amino acids: CSVETNEKLFF. The CDR3 DNA reads TGCAGCGTTGAAACTAATGAAAAACTGTTTTTT.

The chain recombines TRBV6-1 with TRBJ1-4; no firm D call. Between the trimmed V and J ends, which lost 7 bases and 8 bases, there was a span of 14 bases. Germline lookup yields CDR1 MNHNS and CDR2 SASEGT. The CDR3 runs to 13 residues. The CDR3 sequence is CASITGAWEKLFF. The CDR3 region has the DNA TGTGCCAGCATAACCGGAGCCTGGGAAAAACTGTTTTTT.

The sample holds many counts of this clonotype. V usage is TRBV28 and J usage is TRBJ1-5; 9 positions agree with TRBD1. Germline trimming cut 2 bases from V and 7 bases from J; bases unmatched to any gene: 9. Germline values: CDR1 MDHEN, CDR2 SYDVKM. The CDR3 length is 16 residues. As DNA, the CDR3 is TGTGCCAGCAGTTTAGGGACAGGGTTCGTAAACCAGCCCCAGCATTTT. Translated, it gives CASSLGTGFVNQPQHF.

This clonotype came up many times. V is TRBV28 and J is TRBJ1-1; possibly TRBD1 for D (5 bases). Per the germline V gene, CDR1 is MDHEN and CDR2 is SYDVKM. CDR3 length equals 12 residues. V gave up 3 bases and J gave up 8 bases, with 10 bases separating them. The CDR3 here is CASSLGGPEAFF. The DNA for the CDR3 is TGTGCCAGCAGTTTGGGGGGACCGGAAGCTTTCTTT.

This clonotype has more than one count but fewer than ten. V and J are TRBV5-1 and TRBJ2-7, with 7 bases that match TRBD1. Per germline, CDR1 SGHRS and CDR2 YFSETQ. The CDR3 length is 13 residues. Trimming cost V 1 base and J 5 bases; bases outside gene matches: 3. The chain's CDR3 is CASSLWGQNEQYF. The CDR3 DNA is TGCGCCAGCAGCTTGTGGGGACAGAACGAGCAGTACTTC.

This clonotype has a count of ten or more. The chain uses TRBV28 and TRBJ1-1, with D possibly being TRBD1 (6 bases). Germline V gives CDR1 MDHEN, CDR2 SYDVKM. The CDR3 spans 15 residues. V dropped 6 bases and J dropped 0 bases, with 14 bases sitting between them. The CDR3 is CASSPDRKLNTEAFF. The CDR3 nucleotides read TGTGCCAGCAGCCCTGACAGGAAACTGAACACTGAAGCTTTCTTT.

This clonotype was observed many times. V is TRBV7-9 and J is TRBJ1-2; tentative D call: TRBD1 (5 bases). Trimming removed 6 bases from V and 4 bases from J, with 12 bases in between. Looked up from germline, CDR1 is SEHNR and CDR2 is FQNEAQ (reference sequence). The CDR3 spans 13 residues. The CDR3 DNA reads as TGTGCCAGCAGTTCAGGGAGACTCTATGGCTACACCTTC. As protein: CASSSGRLYGYTF.